This entry features one T cell receptor (beta chain) sequence. Its antigen is not known. The record originates from a study of early T cells in non-severe SARS-CoV-2 infection. Study-level information: Chains were unpaired, as sequencing was done on bulk RNA from unsorted whole blood.

cDNA molecules, individually, were tagged with unique molecular identifiers. MiXCR, run by TCRdb on the 5' RACE reads, gives a single entry per CDR3 protein. The sample records about 50,000 distinct CDR3 sequences, around 12% being singletons. Between the trimmed V and J ends, which lost 1 base and 1 base, there was a span of 5 bases. The CDR3 consists of 14 residues. Germline V lookup: CDR1 SGHRS, CDR2 YFSETQ. Overall study results and limits: A preference for anti-spike CD8 responses marked VDJdb matching, which missed private and CD4 specificities.

Here the sequenced sample was whole blood, taken at baseline. V is TRBV5-1 and J is TRBJ2-2; maybe TRBD1 (5 bases). The receptor's source is an adult who was a healthcare worker with PCR-confirmed SARS-CoV-2 infection or an uninfected control (not recorded which). The CDR3 sequence: CASSLQGNTGELFF. The CDR3 nucleotides are TGCGCCAGCAGCTTGCAGGGGAACACCGGGGAGCTGTTTTTT.